The 7 T cell receptor beta chains in this list originate from one sample, sequenced in a study of blood T cell repertoires in COVID-19. The method was immunoSEQ multiplex PCR; TCRdb's version includes in-frame clones alone and lacks a portion of them. This repertoire shows hundreds of thousands of clones, about 88% found once; its top ten account for around 6.6%. The material sequenced was peripheral blood. These TCRs come from a woman between 70 and 85 years old with COVID-19, enrolled during active disease.

This chain connects TRBV4-1 to TRBJ2-5; D possibly corresponds to TRBD1 (5 bases). Trimming pared 2 bases from V and 13 bases from J, leaving 14 bases between. CDR1 MGHRA and CDR2 YSYEKL come from the germline V gene. The CDR3 has 12 amino acids. The CDR3 sequence: CASSQPQGPRYF. The DNA for the CDR3 is TGCGCCAGCAGCCAACCCCAGGGCCCACGGTACTTC.

There are many counts of this clone. The chain recombines TRBV6-5 with TRBJ1-2; TRBD1 aligns across 11 bases. CDR3 length equals 16 residues. V was clipped by 0 bases and J by 4 bases; unmatched bases: 4. Germline CDR1 is MNHEY and CDR2 is SVGAGI. The CDR3 DNA reads as TGTGCCAGCAGTTACTCTCGGACAGGGGGCGGCTATGGCTACACCTTC. This gives the protein CASSYSRTGGGYGYTF.

J is TRBJ1-1 and V is TRBV6-5, with D possibly matching TRBD1 (6 bases). The CDR3 extends over 13 amino acids. Germline lookup yields CDR1 MNHEY and CDR2 SVGAGI. The V end lost 6 bases, the J end lost 4 bases, and 12 bases lay between the germline ends. The CDR3 is CASRRQASTEAFF. The CDR3 DNA sequence: TGTGCCAGCAGACGACAGGCGAGCACTGAAGCTTTCTTT.

The J gene is TRBJ1-2, the V gene TRBV14; 9 bases are shared with TRBD1. CDR1 and CDR2 from the germline V gene are SGHDN and FVKESK. V shed 3 bases, J shed 2 bases, and the junction held 4 bases outside the gene matches. The CDR3 is 15 residues long. CDR3 bases: TGTGCCAGCAGCCACTGGACAGGGGAAAACTATGGCTACACCTTC. This translates into CASSHWTGENYGYTF.

The table lists this clone with a count of one. This chain connects TRBV6-1 to TRBJ1-3; 9 bases fit TRBD1. V lost 1 base and J lost 9; bases outside the gene matches: 25. CDR3 length equals 21 residues. CDR1 is MNHNS, CDR2 SASEGT, per germline. The CDR3 loop reads CASSEDVFAGQGLSPLVTIYF. The CDR3 DNA reads as TGTGCCAGCAGTGAAGATGTATTTGCGGGACAGGGATTGTCTCCGCTGGTCACCATATATTTT.

This clone was observed a few times. The chain recombines TRBV10-3 with TRBJ2-7; 9 bases line up with TRBD1. The CDR3 is 12 amino acids. In germline, CDR1 is ENHRY, CDR2 SYGVKD. The V gene end was trimmed by 8 bases and the J gene end by 5 bases; junction bases not matched to a gene: 4. This CDR3 is CAIGTGGDEQYF. In DNA form, the CDR3 reads TGTGCCATCGGAACAGGGGGCGACGAGCAGTACTTC.

J is TRBJ2-5 and V is TRBV9, with 10 bases fitting TRBD2. This CDR3 has 15 amino acids. With V trimmed by 2 bases and J by 5 bases, 6 bases remained unmatched. Per germline, CDR1 SGDLS and CDR2 YYNGEE. The CDR3, as DNA: TGTGCCAGCAGCGTGCTAGCGGGGGCTTGGGAGACCCAGTACTTC. Protein product: CASSVLAGAWETQYF.